These 23 T cell receptor beta chains originate from one sample sequenced in a study of technical replicates of blood from a few donors. Sequenced by immunoSEQ multiplex PCR; TCRdb stores in-frame clones only, minus some. The table records roughly 51,000 clones, just under 95% of them present only once. The sequencing input was PBMCs. Receptors were obtained from a human donor in good health. Some clones in this sample may be carry-over from other donors' samples.

This clone was detected once. This rearrangement joins TRBV9 to TRBJ2-4, with D possibly TRBD2 on 6 matching bases. The germline V gene has CDR1 SGDLS and CDR2 YYNGEE. Trimming cost V 3 bases and J 9 bases, with 16 bases left between them. The CDR3 spans 14 residues. The CDR3 DNA sequence: TGTGCCAGCAGCGGCGCGGGGCCAGAAGGCATTCAGTACTTC. This translates into CASSGAGPEGIQYF.

The rearrangement joins TRBV18 to TRBJ2-1; TRBD1 matches at 9 bases. The CDR3 spans 14 residues. Germline V gene data show CDR1 as KGHSH and CDR2 as LQKENI. Trimming took 3 bases from V and 8 from J; bases not matched to a gene: 5. For the CDR3, the DNA is TGTGCCAGCTCACCGACAGGGGGAAGGGATGAGCAGTTCTTC. The encoded protein is CASSPTGGRDEQFF.

The rearrangement links TRBV5-4 to TRBJ2-5; TRBD2 matches at 11 bases. The CDR3 contains 18 residues. The germline gives CDR1 SGHNT, CDR2 YYREEE (reference sequence). Losses at the gene ends were 2 bases for V and 2 bases for J; bases not matched to a gene: 11. The chain's CDR3 is CASSFGVSGRASQETQYF. CDR3 sequence (DNA): TGTGCCAGCAGCTTCGGTGTTAGCGGGAGGGCCTCACAAGAGACCCAGTACTTC.

CDR3 in DNA: TGCGCCAGCAGTCAATCCCGGTTGTTCTATGGCTACACCTTC. Its protein product is CASSQSRLFYGYTF. This chain joins TRBV23-1 and TRBJ1-2; D ambiguous. TRBV23-1 belongs to the ORF category, with a function that is uncertain. V was shortened by 0 bases and J by 4 bases, with 9 bases between the two germline ends. The CDR3 runs 14 residues.

The V call is TRBV7-9, the J call TRBJ2-3, with 14 bases identical to TRBD2. V shed 5 bases, J shed 3 bases, and the junction held 4 bases outside the gene matches. The V gene's germline CDR1 is SEHNR and CDR2 FQNEAQ (reference sequence). The CDR3 extends over 16 amino acids. In nucleotides, the CDR3 is TGTGCCAGCAGCGAGGGACTAGCGGGAGCGACAGATACGCAGTATTTT. Its protein is CASSEGLAGATDTQYF.

The V and J genes are TRBV29-1 and TRBJ1-1, with D possibly being TRBD1 (6 bases). Germline V gives CDR1 SQVTM, CDR2 ANQGSEA. There are 13 residues in the CDR3. Trimming took off 1 base at V and 1 base at J, with 7 bases between the two ends. The CDR3 sequence is CSVEADRNTEAFF. CDR3 nucleotide sequence: TGCAGCGTTGAAGCGGACAGGAACACTGAAGCTTTCTTT.

The chain has TRBV13 and TRBJ2-2; tentative D call: TRBD1 (6 bases). This CDR3 comprises 19 residues. CDR1 and CDR2 from the germline V gene are PRHDT and FYEKMQ (reference sequence). V was clipped by 2 bases and J by 2 bases, with 21 bases between them. CDR3 amino acids: CASSLMSRRGSSNTGELFF. The CDR3 bases are TGTGCCAGCAGCTTAATGAGCCGAAGGGGGAGTTCCAACACCGGGGAGCTGTTTTTT.

The rearrangement joins TRBV11-1 to TRBJ2-7; TRBD1 matches at 11 bases. From germline, CDR1 is SGHAT and CDR2 FQDESV (reference sequence). The length of the CDR3 is 14 residues. J gave up 4 bases and V 5 bases, and 4 bases lay outside the gene matches. This chain's CDR3 is CASSRTGGRYEQYF. The CDR3 nucleotides read TGTGCCAGCAGCCGGACAGGGGGCAGGTACGAGCAGTACTTC.

A single count supports this clone. This chain connects TRBV7-2 to TRBJ2-5; a possible D gene is TRBD1 (5 bases). Germline assignment: CDR1 SGHTA and CDR2 FQGNSA. The CDR3 is made up of 12 amino acids. V lost 8 bases, J lost 6 bases, and 13 bases lay in between. The CDR3 DNA follows: TGTGCCAGCCAAGACCAGGGAAAGACCCAGTACTTC. Translated: CASQDQGKTQYF.

The chain couples TRBV15 to TRBJ1-2; no reliable D call. With 1 base removed from V and 7 bases from J, the gap between germline ends came to 13 bases. The CDR3 contains 14 residues. CDR1 is LNHNV and CDR2 is YYDKDF in the germline V gene (reference sequence). The CDR3 sequence: CATSRVEEVPGYTF. CDR3 DNA: TGTGCCACCAGCAGAGTTGAAGAGGTTCCTGGCTACACCTTC.

The gene calls are TRBV27 and TRBJ2-1; 7 bases align to TRBD1. V trimming: 8 bases; J trimming: 4 bases; junction bases outside the gene matches: 2. The CDR3 extends over 12 amino acids. Per the germline V gene, CDR1 is MNHEY and CDR2 is SMNVEV (reference sequence). CDR3 in amino acids: CASRTGYNEQFF. The CDR3 nucleotides are TGTGCCAGCCGGACAGGATACAATGAGCAGTTCTTC.

The chain carries TRBV10-3 and TRBJ2-7; D remains unclear. The V gene lost 0 bases and the J gene lost 4 bases, with 7 bases spanning the gap. This CDR3 region has 13 residues. The V gene's germline CDR1 is ENHRY and CDR2 SYGVKD. CDR3 nucleotides: TGTGCCATCAGTGAGTCGAGGTCGTACGAGCAGTACTTC. This codes for CAISESRSYEQYF.

V and J are TRBV6-6 and TRBJ1-1; possible D gene TRBD1, 6 bases. The germline V and J ends were trimmed by 6 bases and 1 base, with 12 bases remaining between them. There are 14 residues in the CDR3. In germline, CDR1 is MNHNY, CDR2 SVGAGI (reference sequence). The DNA of the CDR3 is TGTGCCAGCAGGATACCGGGACAGAACACTGAAGCTTTCTTT. Translation gives CASRIPGQNTEAFF.

The chain has TRBV11-2 and TRBJ2-7, with 10 bases aligning to TRBD2. The CDR3 length is 14 residues. Trimming cost V 6 bases and J 4 bases; bases outside gene matches: 6. Per germline, CDR1 SGHAT and CDR2 FQNNGV. The CDR3 here is CASSAGLAVYEQYF. The CDR3 nucleotides are TGTGCCAGCAGTGCCGGACTAGCGGTTTACGAGCAGTACTTC. The whole variable domain, remainder taken from reference TRBV11-2 and TRBJ2-7, is EAGVAQSPRYKIIEKRQSVAFWCNPISGHATLYWYQQILGQGPKLLIQFQNNGVVDDSQLPKDRFSAERLKGVDSTLKIQPAKLEDSAVYLCASSAGLAVYEQYFGPGTRLTVT.

This chain links TRBV6-1 with TRBJ2-3; 11 bases are shared with TRBD2. The V gene end was trimmed by 4 bases and the J gene end by 4 bases; junction bases not matched to a gene: 7. The CDR3 is 16 amino acids. The germline V gene has CDR1 MNHNS and CDR2 SASEGT. CDR3 coding DNA: TGTGCCAGCAGTGTCCCACCGGGACTAGCGGCAGATACGCAGTATTTT. Translating it yields CASSVPPGLAADTQYF.

This clone has just one count. The rearrangement links TRBV4-2 to TRBJ2-1; 8 positions match TRBD2. CDR1 and CDR2 (germline): LGHNA, YNFKEQ. This CDR3 region has 15 residues. The V gene end was trimmed by 4 bases and the J gene end by 6 bases; junction bases not matched to a gene: 8. The CDR3 region is CASSPAGGGSNEQFF. Here the CDR3 DNA reads TGTGCCAGCAGCCCGGCGGGGGGAGGGAGCAATGAGCAGTTCTTC.

The rearrangement joins TRBV5-1 to TRBJ1-2; TRBD1 matches at 10 bases. Germline CDR1 SGHRS, CDR2 YFSETQ. V lost 4 bases and J lost 0; bases outside the gene matches: 6. The CDR3 has 16 residues. In DNA form, the CDR3 reads TGCGCCAGCAGCGGTGCCGGGACAGGGGCTAACTATGGCTACACCTTC. It is translated as CASSGAGTGANYGYTF. Using reference TRBV5-1 and TRBJ1-2 for the parts outside the CDR3, the full variable domain is KAGVTQTPRYLIKTRGQQVTLSCSPISGHRSVSWYQQTPGQGLQFLFEYFSETQRNKGNFPGRFSGRQFSNSRSEMNVSTLELGDSALYLCASSGAGTGANYGYTFGSGTRLTVV.

The sample holds one count of this clone. The chain has TRBV7-6 and TRBJ1-4; 9 bases are a match to TRBD1. The CDR3 is 15 residues long. The trim removed 3 bases at V and 6 bases at J, leaving 5 bases unmatched. CDR1 and CDR2 from the germline V gene are SGHVS and FNYEAQ. The CDR3: CASSFPGTGYEKLFF. CDR3 coding DNA: TGTGCCAGCAGCTTCCCCGGGACAGGGTATGAAAAACTGTTTTTT.

This chain connects TRBV2 to TRBJ2-1; 8 bases are a match to TRBD2. The germline gives CDR1 SNHLY, CDR2 FYNNEI. There are 15 residues in the CDR3. With V trimmed by 8 bases and J by 0 bases, 6 bases remained unmatched. The CDR3 bases are TGTGCCAGCGTGGCGGGGGGCAGCTCCTACAATGAGCAGTTCTTC. This gives the protein CASVAGGSSYNEQFF. Drawing the rest from reference TRBV2 and TRBJ2-1, the complete variable domain is EPEVTQTPSHQVTQMGQEVILRCVPISNHLYFYWYRQILGQKVEFLVSFYNNEISEKSEIFDDQFSVERPDGSNFTLKIRSTKLEDSAMYFCASVAGGSSYNEQFFGPGTRLTVL.

This chain uses TRBV7-9 with TRBJ2-1; no firm D call. The germline CDR1 and CDR2 sequences are SEHNR and FQNEAQ (reference sequence). The CDR3 totals 15 residues. Deletions cut 3 bases from V and 6 bases from J, with 15 bases between. The CDR3 DNA reads TGTGCCAGCAGCTTCCCCGGCAGTAGCTTCAATGAGCAGTTCTTC. It yields the protein CASSFPGSSFNEQFF.

The chain joins TRBV6-5 to TRBJ1-1; D might be TRBD1 (6 bases). The length of the CDR3 is 13 residues. Germline CDR1 is MNHEY and CDR2 is SVGAGI. V lost 5 bases and J lost 11, with 18 bases in between. Written as DNA, the CDR3 is TGTGCCAGCAGTCCCCCCGGACAGACCAGCGCTTTCTTT. Amino acid sequence: CASSPPGQTSAFF.

The rearrangement uses TRBV5-1 and TRBJ2-5, with 9 bases aligning to TRBD1. The germline V gene has CDR1 SGHRS and CDR2 YFSETQ. The length of the CDR3 is 13 residues. With 8 bases clipped from V and 3 bases from J, the junction kept 5 bases outside the gene matches. The CDR3 is CASRTGAEETQYF. The CDR3 DNA reads as TGCGCCAGTAGGACAGGGGCAGAAGAGACCCAGTACTTC.

The table lists this clone with a count of one. V gene TRBV2 combines with J gene TRBJ1-4; D perhaps matches TRBD1 (5 bases). Germline V lookup: CDR1 SNHLY, CDR2 FYNNEI. V lost 5 bases and J 4 bases, leaving 11 bases between the germline ends. The CDR3 length is 14 residues. Written as DNA, the CDR3 is TGTGCCAGCAGTTACGACAGATTTAATGAAAAACTGTTTTTT. This codes for CASSYDRFNEKLFF.